The TCR beta chain under discussion was sequenced for a study of blood T cells in healthy people across ages. CDR3 size: 17 residues. The V gene lost 0 bases and the J gene lost 3 bases, with 18 bases spanning the gap. CDR1 is DFQATT and CDR2 is SNEGSKA in the germline V gene (reference sequence). Then a second PCR, running roughly 7 to 12 cycles, was carried out with a sample-barcoded 5' primer and a J-beta primer mix. TCRdb reanalysed the 5' RACE reads using MiXCR and keeps one entry per CDR3 protein. Of a few hundred thousand distinct CDR3 sequences in the sample, 52% were seen once. The sample taken for sequencing was blood. The sequence was collected from a man in his 60s in good health. The V call is TRBV20-1, the J call TRBJ2-4; D might be TRBD2 (6 bases). Here the CDR3 reads CSAREPGTLRGKNIQYF. Written as DNA, the CDR3 is TGCAGTGCTAGAGAGCCCGGGACTCTCCGCGGCAAAAACATTCAGTACTTC.